The clone carrying this T cell receptor beta chain has at least ten counts. Its antigen is currently unknown. Sample time point: patch test 2, 6 weeks after DPC sensitization. As to treatment: therapeutic diphenylcyclopropenone sensitization with weekly scalp DPC. CDR1 MNHEY and CDR2 SVGEGT come from the germline V gene. V was shortened by 10 bases and J by 6 bases, with 12 bases between the two germline ends. The CDR3 sequence is 11 residues long. Each CDR3 protein gets one entry after TCRdb re-called the RACE reads with MiXCR. The sample consists of some 70,000 distinct CDR3 sequences, 9% to 12% of them appearing once. These data come from a study of human T cells and chemical hapten exposure. Study findings and constraints: The formation of large CDR3 similarity clusters by expanded TCRs significantly exceeded that of controls.

The clonotype comes from a woman in her fifties or sixties with alopecia areata. Some clones in this sample may be carry-over from other donors' samples. The rearrangement joins TRBV6-2 or TRBV6-3 to TRBJ1-1, with D maybe TRBD1 (5 bases). This sample comprised whole blood, obtained in connection with sensitization to the hapten diphenylcyclopropenone (DPC). The DNA of the CDR3 is TGTGCCACCCATTGGGGGGCTGAAGCTTTCTTT. Amino acids: CATHWGAEAFF.